These T cell receptor beta chains were read from a single sample in a study of OX40 agonist ivuxolimab in advanced cancers. Clones were sequenced by immunoSEQ multiplex PCR, and TCRdb holds only the in-frame ones, with some missing. This sample has about 42,000 clones; 82% occur once, and the top ten carry 20% to 25%. The sample here was CD4+ or CD8+ T cells sorted from blood, taken in a trial of the OX40 agonist ivuxolimab. These receptors were taken from an adult with an advanced solid tumor such as melanoma, head and neck, liver or kidney cancer. CDR3s include the opening cysteine and the closing phenylalanine or tryptophan. D genes are given only for firm matches. Clone size appears in some rows only: once, few, many, or a class for an expanded clone.

v_gene	j_gene	d_gene	abundance	CDR3nt	CDR3aa
TRBV6-6	TRBJ2-7	NA	NA	TGTGCCAGCACCAAATCAGGTGGAAACGAGCAGTACTTC	CASTKSGGNEQYF
TRBV19	TRBJ2-2	TRBD2	NA	TGTGCCAGTAGGGTGAGGCGGGAGAAAAACACCGGGGAGCTGTTTTTT	CASRVRREKNTGELFF
TRBV5-4	TRBJ2-5	TRBD1	NA	TGTGCCATGCCGGGACAGGGCCATCAAGAGACCCAGTACTTC	CAMPGQGHQETQYF
TRBV14	TRBJ2-3	NA	NA	TGTGCCACCAGAAACACGGGAGAAGGAGATACGCAGTATTTT	CATRNTGEGDTQYF
TRBV5-6	TRBJ1-3	NA	NA	TGTGCCAGCAGCTCCGGTTTAGGATGGGTCACCATATATTTT	CASSSGLGWVTIYF
TRBV7-2	TRBJ1-5	NA	NA	TGTGCCAGCAGCTTAGCCGTAGGGCGATGGGGCAATCAGCCCCAGCATTTT	CASSLAVGRWGNQPQHF
TRBV6-4	TRBJ1-1	NA	NA	TGTGCCAGCAGTGAAGAGGCGGGGGGCTGGACTGAAGCTTTCTTT	CASSEEAGGWTEAFF
TRBV14	TRBJ2-1	TRBD1	NA	TGTGCCAGCAGCCAAGTTACAGGGGGTGGTGAGCAGTTCTTC	CASSQVTGGGEQFF
TRBV15	TRBJ1-5	TRBD1	NA	TGTGCCACCAGCAGAAAGCGACAGGGTGATTCGCCCCAGCATTTT	CATSRKRQGDSPQHF
TRBV7-8	TRBJ2-7	NA	NA	TGTGCCAGCAGCTTATCAATCTCCCTCTACGAGCAGTACTTC	CASSLSISLYEQYF
TRBV4-3	TRBJ2-3	TRBD1	NA	TGCGCCAGCAGCCAAGACGGTACAGGGGTTGCGGATACGCAGTATTTT	CASSQDGTGVADTQYF
TRBV29-1	TRBJ1-1	NA	once	TGCAGCGTTGAAGGTCGAGGTGAAGCTTTCTTT	CSVEGRGEAFF
TRBV7-2	TRBJ2-2	TRBD1	NA	TGTGCCAGCAGCTTAGCGAAGGGGGCCGGCGGGGAGCTGTTTTTT	CASSLAKGAGGELFF
TRBV7-9	TRBJ1-1	TRBD1	NA	TGTGCCAGCAGCCAAACCCCAGGGGGCTTGACTGAAGCTTTCTTT	CASSQTPGGLTEAFF
TRBV2	TRBJ1-5	NA	NA	TGTGCCAGCAGTGATAATCTCAGCAATCAGCCCCAGCATTTT	CASSDNLSNQPQHF
TRBV5-6	TRBJ1-3	NA	NA	TGTGCCAGCAGCTTGGCCGGGGAATACACCATATATTTT	CASSLAGEYTIYF
TRBV7-8	TRBJ1-5	TRBD1	NA	TGTGCCAGCAGTGCGGGACAGGTGATGCCTAGCAATCAGCCCCAGCATTTT	CASSAGQVMPSNQPQHF
TRBV7-8	TRBJ2-7	TRBD1	NA	TGTGCCAGCAGCTTAGCCCTGGGACAGTCCTACGAGCAGTACTTC	CASSLALGQSYEQYF
TRBV11-2	TRBJ1-1	NA	few	TGTGCCAGCAGCCCCAGCGGGAGAACTGAAGCTTTCTTT	CASSPSGRTEAFF
TRBV10-2	TRBJ2-1	TRBD2	NA	TGCGCCAGCGGAGGGGGGACTAGTGTTTTTTTGACGGAGCAGTTCTTC	CASGGGTSVFLTEQFF
TRBV29-1	TRBJ2-7	TRBD2	medium-sized	TGCAGCGTTGTTTTCCTAGCGGGGGAGGGCTCCTACGAGCAGTACTTC	CSVVFLAGEGSYEQYF
TRBV7-3	TRBJ1-2	NA	NA	TGTGCCAGCAGCCCTGAGGGGTCTTTTAACTATGGCTACACCTTC	CASSPEGSFNYGYTF
TRBV4-1	TRBJ2-5	TRBD1	NA	TGCGCCAGCAGCCAAGATCCTGGGGCAGGGGGAGAGACCCAGTACTTC	CASSQDPGAGGETQYF
TRBV7-2	TRBJ2-6	NA	NA	TGTGCCAGCAGCCTAGCTATGCAGGGATCTGGGGCCAACGTCCTGACTTTC	CASSLAMQGSGANVLTF
TRBV6-4	TRBJ2-1	NA	NA	TGTGCCAGCACTCCGGACGGCAATTCCTACAATGAGCAGTTCTTC	CASTPDGNSYNEQFF
TRBV5-1	TRBJ1-1	NA	NA	TGCGCCAGCAGCTTGGCCGACAGGTATGAAGCTTTCTTT	CASSLADRYEAFF
TRBV9	TRBJ2-7	NA	NA	TGTGCCAGCAGCAAGCGGGACACAAACTCCTACGAGCAGTACTTC	CASSKRDTNSYEQYF
TRBV28	TRBJ2-5	NA	NA	TGTGCCAGCAGTTTGCGGGCCCCCGGGGCCCAGTACTTC	CASSLRAPGAQYF
TRBV5-6	TRBJ2-5	TRBD1	NA	TGTGCCAGCACCAGATTTTGGGAGACAGGGGGAGGAGAGACCCAGTACTTC	CASTRFWETGGGETQYF
TRBV9	TRBJ1-5	NA	NA	TGTGCCAGCAGCGTAGGGTGGAGGGGGTATCAGCCCCAGCATTTT	CASSVGWRGYQPQHF
TRBV5-1	TRBJ2-5	TRBD1	NA	TGCGCCAGCAGCTTGGCTGGGACAGGGACTCAAGAGACCCAGTACTTC	CASSLAGTGTQETQYF
TRBV25-1	TRBJ1-5	TRBD1	NA	TGTGCCAGCAGTGCCCCCGGGACAGGGAATCAGCCCCAGCATTTT	CASSAPGTGNQPQHF
TRBV5-4	TRBJ2-7	TRBD1	NA	TGTGCCAGCAGCTTGGTGAGACAGGGGGCCTACGAGCAGTACTTC	CASSLVRQGAYEQYF
TRBV10-3	TRBJ2-1	NA	NA	TGTGCCATCAGTGAGAGGGGGAACAATGAGCAGTTCTTC	CAISERGNNEQFF
TRBV11-2	TRBJ2-1	TRBD2	once	TGTGCCAGCAGCCTGGGGGCTAGCGGGAGTAGCTATGAGCAGTTCTTC	CASSLGASGSSYEQFF
TRBV5-1	TRBJ2-5	NA	NA	TGCGCCAGCAGTACCTCGGGGGGCTTGGGTCAAGAGACCCAGTACTTC	CASSTSGGLGQETQYF
TRBV18	TRBJ1-5	NA	NA	TGTGCCAGCTCACCACCCGGAGGGCTCAATCAGCCCCAGCATTTT	CASSPPGGLNQPQHF
TRBV27	TRBJ2-7	NA	NA	TGTGCCAGCAGTGACTCCGGGGCCCTCGGAGACGAGCAGTACTTC	CASSDSGALGDEQYF
TRBV9	TRBJ2-6	NA	NA	TGTGCCAGCCCCGACCTCACAAATCCAAATAGCTCTGGGGCCAACGTCCTGACTTTC	CASPDLTNPNSSGANVLTF
TRBV7-9	TRBJ1-2	TRBD1	NA	TGTGCCAGCAGCCCGGGACAGGAACTCTTTGGATATGGCTACACCTTC	CASSPGQELFGYGYTF
TRBV2	TRBJ2-7	NA	NA	TGTGCCAGCACAAACGACTACTACGAGCAGTACTTC	CASTNDYYEQYF
TRBV27	TRBJ2-7	NA	once	TGTGCCAGCAGCACCGCCGGCAGTATCGAGCAGTACTTC	CASSTAGSIEQYF
TRBV7-2	TRBJ2-1	NA	NA	TGTGCCAGCAGCTTAAGCCAGGGTACCTACAATGAGCAGTTCTTC	CASSLSQGTYNEQFF
TRBV4-3	TRBJ2-3	NA	NA	TGCGCCAGCAGTCCCGGGAACACAGATACGCAGTATTTT	CASSPGNTDTQYF
TRBV10-3	TRBJ2-7	TRBD1	NA	TGTGCCATCGTCTCCGGGACAGGGTACGAGCAGTACTTC	CAIVSGTGYEQYF
TRBV4-2	TRBJ2-2	TRBD2	NA	TGTGCCAGCAGACCAGCGGGAGCCGACACCGGGGAGCTGTTTTTT	CASRPAGADTGELFF
TRBV7-6	TRBJ2-7	TRBD2	NA	TGTGCCAGCAGCTCCCTCGGGGGGTCCGGCGAGCAGTACTTC	CASSSLGGSGEQYF
TRBV4-1	TRBJ2-7	NA	NA	TGCGCCAGCAGCCAAGCCGAGGACAGACTTTACGAGCAGTACTTC	CASSQAEDRLYEQYF
TRBV14	TRBJ1-4	NA	NA	TGTGCCAGCAGCCAAGATCCAACACCGAATGAAAAACTGTTTTTT	CASSQDPTPNEKLFF
TRBV5-1	TRBJ2-2	TRBD1	NA	TGCGCCAGCAGCTCTGGCAGGGGGTATACCGGGGAGCTGTTTTTT	CASSSGRGYTGELFF
TRBV18	TRBJ2-1	NA	NA	TGTGCCAGCTCACCAGGGCGCAAGGGGTATAATGAGCAGTTCTTC	CASSPGRKGYNEQFF
TRBV18	TRBJ2-2	TRBD1	NA	TGTGCCAGCTCACCGCCGGGACAGGGAGCCGGGGAGCTGTTTTTT	CASSPPGQGAGELFF
TRBV28	TRBJ1-2	NA	once	TGTGCCAGCTCGCCTTCGGGGGCGACCGGCTCTGGCTATGGCTACACCTTC	CASSPSGATGSGYGYTF
TRBV27	TRBJ2-1	NA	NA	TGTGCCAGCAACGAAGGGGGACTTATAATCGATGAGCAGTTCTTC	CASNEGGLIIDEQFF
TRBV5-1	TRBJ2-7	TRBD2	NA	TGCGCCAGCACCATCGGACTAGCGGGGACAACCTACGAGCAGTACTTC	CASTIGLAGTTYEQYF
TRBV7-3	TRBJ2-7	TRBD1	once	TGTGCCAGCAGCATTACAGGGGGCGGCGAGCAGTACTTC	CASSITGGGEQYF
TRBV4-3	TRBJ2-7	NA	NA	TGCGCCAGCAGCCAAGAAGTTCACAGGGTAGCGGTGCAGTACTTC	CASSQEVHRVAVQYF
TRBV10-3	TRBJ2-1	NA	NA	TGTGCCATCAGTGACGCGGACTACCTTTTCGAGCAGTTCTTC	CAISDADYLFEQFF
TRBV6-5	TRBJ2-7	NA	NA	TGTGCCAGCAGGCTGACAGGAACTTACGAGCAGTACTTC	CASRLTGTYEQYF